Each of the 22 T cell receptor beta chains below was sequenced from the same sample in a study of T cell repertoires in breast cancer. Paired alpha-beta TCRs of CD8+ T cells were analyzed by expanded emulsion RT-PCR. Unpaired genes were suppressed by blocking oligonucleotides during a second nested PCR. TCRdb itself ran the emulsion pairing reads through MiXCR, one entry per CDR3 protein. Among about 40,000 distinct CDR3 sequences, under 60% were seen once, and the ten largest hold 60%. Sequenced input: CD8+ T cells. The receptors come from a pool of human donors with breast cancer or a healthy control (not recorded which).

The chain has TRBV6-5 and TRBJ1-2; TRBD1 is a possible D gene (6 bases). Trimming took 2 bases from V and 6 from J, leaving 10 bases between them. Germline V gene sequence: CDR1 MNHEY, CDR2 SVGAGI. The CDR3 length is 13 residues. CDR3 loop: CASSYKGGNGYTF. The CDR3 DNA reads TGTGCCAGCAGTTACAAAGGGGGAAATGGCTACACCTTC.

The CDR3 reads CSANEGGGNTEAFF. CDR3 nucleotide sequence: TGCAGTGCTAATGAAGGGGGCGGTAACACTGAAGCTTTCTTT. The gene calls are TRBV20-1 and TRBJ1-1; 7 nucleotides match TRBD1. The CDR3 spans 14 residues. The junction had 7 bases not matched to a gene; V was cut back by 4 bases and J by 2 bases. Germline V CDR1 and CDR2: DFQATT, SNEGSKA (reference sequence).

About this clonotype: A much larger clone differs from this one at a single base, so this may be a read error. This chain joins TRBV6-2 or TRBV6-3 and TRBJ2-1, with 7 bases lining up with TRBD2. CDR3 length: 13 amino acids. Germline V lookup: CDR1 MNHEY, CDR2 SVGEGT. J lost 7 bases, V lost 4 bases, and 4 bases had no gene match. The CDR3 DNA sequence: TGTGCCAGCAGTTTACGGGGGGTTAATGAGCAGTTCTTC. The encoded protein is CASSLRGVNEQFF.

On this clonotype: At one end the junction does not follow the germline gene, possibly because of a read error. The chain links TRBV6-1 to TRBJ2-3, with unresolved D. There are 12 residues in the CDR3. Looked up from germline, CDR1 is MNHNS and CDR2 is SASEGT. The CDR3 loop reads CASREGMYTQYF. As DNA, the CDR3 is TGTGCCAGCAGGGAAGGCATGTATACGCAGTATTTT.

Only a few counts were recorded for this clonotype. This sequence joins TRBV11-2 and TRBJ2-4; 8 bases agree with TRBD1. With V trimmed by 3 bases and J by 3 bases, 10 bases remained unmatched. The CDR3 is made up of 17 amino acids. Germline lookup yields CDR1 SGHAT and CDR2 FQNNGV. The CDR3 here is CASSFDRRTGFKNIQYF. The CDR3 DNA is TGTGCCAGCAGCTTCGACAGGCGGACAGGGTTCAAAAACATTCAGTACTTC. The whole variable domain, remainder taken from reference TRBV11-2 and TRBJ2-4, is EAGVAQSPRYKIIEKRQSVAFWCNPISGHATLYWYQQILGQGPKLLIQFQNNGVVDDSQLPKDRFSAERLKGVDSTLKIQPAKLEDSAVYLCASSFDRRTGFKNIQYFGAGTRLSVL.

CDR3 region: CASSYSMSGRLSSGANVLTF. CDR3 nucleotides: TGTGCCAGCAGTTACTCGATGTCGGGCAGGCTGAGCTCTGGGGCCAACGTCCTGACTTTC. The V call is TRBV6-5, the J call TRBJ2-6; D call uncertain. Looked up from germline, CDR1 is MNHEY and CDR2 is SVGAGI. The CDR3 covers 20 residues. Trimming took off 0 bases at V and 0 bases at J, with 18 bases between the two ends.

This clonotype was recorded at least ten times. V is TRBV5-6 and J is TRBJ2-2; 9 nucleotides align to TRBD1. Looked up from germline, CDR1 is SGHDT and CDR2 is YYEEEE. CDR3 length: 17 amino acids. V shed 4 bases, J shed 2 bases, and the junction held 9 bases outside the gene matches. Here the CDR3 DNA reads TGTGCCAGCAGCCTGGCGGACAGGGGCCTTAACACCGGGGAGCTGTTTTTT. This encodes CASSLADRGLNTGELFF.

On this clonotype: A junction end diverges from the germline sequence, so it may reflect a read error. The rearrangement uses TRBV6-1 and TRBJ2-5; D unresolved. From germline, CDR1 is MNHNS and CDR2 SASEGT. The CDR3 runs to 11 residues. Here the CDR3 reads CAGSEQETQYF. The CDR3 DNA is TGTGCCGGCAGTGAACAAGAGACCCAGTACTTC.

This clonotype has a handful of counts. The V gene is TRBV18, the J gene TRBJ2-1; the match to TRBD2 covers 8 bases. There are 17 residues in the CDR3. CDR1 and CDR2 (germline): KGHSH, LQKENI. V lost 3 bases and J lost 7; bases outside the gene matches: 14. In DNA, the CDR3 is TGTGCCAGCTCACCTTCGGTGACAGCGGGAGTTGAGAATGAGCAGTTCTTC. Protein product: CASSPSVTAGVENEQFF.

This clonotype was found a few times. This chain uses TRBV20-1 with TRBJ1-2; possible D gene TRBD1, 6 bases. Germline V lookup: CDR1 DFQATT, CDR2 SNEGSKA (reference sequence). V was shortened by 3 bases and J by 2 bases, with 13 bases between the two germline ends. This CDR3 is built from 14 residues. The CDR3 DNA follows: TGCAGTGCTAGTCAAGGGACACCCAACTATGGCTACACCTTC. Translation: CSASQGTPNYGYTF.

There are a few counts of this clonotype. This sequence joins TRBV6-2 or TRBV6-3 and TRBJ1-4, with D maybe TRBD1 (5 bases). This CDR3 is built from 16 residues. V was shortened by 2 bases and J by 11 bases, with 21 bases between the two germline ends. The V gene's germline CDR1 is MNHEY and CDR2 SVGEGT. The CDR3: CASSYGDSIEPTKLFF. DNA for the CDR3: TGTGCCAGCAGTTACGGAGACAGCATAGAACCAACTAAACTGTTTTTT.

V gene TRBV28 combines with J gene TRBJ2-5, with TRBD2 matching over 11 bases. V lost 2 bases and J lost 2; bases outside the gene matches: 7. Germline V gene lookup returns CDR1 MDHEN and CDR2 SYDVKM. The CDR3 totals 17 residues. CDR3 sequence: CASSLPLAGGQQETQYF. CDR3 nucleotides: TGTGCCAGCAGTTTACCCCTAGCGGGAGGCCAACAAGAGACCCAGTACTTC.

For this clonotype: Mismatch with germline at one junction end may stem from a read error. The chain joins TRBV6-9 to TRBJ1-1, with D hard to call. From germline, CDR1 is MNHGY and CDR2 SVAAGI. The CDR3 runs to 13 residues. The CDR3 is CASSYDENTEALF. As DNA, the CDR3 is TGTGCCAGCAGTTATGACGAGAACACTGAAGCTCTCTTT.

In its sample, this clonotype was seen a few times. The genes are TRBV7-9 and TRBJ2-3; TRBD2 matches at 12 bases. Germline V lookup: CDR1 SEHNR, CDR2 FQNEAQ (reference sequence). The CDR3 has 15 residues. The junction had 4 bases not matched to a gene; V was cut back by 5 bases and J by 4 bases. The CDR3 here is CASSTLAGGPDTQYF. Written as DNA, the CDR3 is TGTGCCAGCAGCACACTAGCGGGGGGCCCAGATACGCAGTATTTT.

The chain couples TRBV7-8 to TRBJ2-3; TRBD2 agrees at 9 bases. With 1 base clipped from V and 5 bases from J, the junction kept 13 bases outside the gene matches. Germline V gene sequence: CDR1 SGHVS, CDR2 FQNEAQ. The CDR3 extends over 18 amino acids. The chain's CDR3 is CASSLGPRAGGPIDTQYF. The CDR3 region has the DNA TGTGCCAGCAGCTTAGGTCCGCGAGCGGGGGGCCCCATAGATACGCAGTATTTT.

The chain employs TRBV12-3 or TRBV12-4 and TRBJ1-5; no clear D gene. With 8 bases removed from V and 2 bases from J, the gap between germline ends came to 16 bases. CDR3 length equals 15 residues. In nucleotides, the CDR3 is TGTGCCAGCTTGCCCCGGAGGTACGGCAATCAGCCCCAGCATTTT. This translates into CASLPRRYGNQPQHF.

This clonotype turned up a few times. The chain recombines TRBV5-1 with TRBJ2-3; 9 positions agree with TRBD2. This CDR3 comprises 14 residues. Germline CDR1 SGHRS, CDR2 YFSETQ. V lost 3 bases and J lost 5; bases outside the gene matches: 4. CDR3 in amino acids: CASSSGLAKDTQYF. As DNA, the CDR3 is TGCGCCAGCAGCTCGGGACTAGCAAAAGATACGCAGTATTTT.

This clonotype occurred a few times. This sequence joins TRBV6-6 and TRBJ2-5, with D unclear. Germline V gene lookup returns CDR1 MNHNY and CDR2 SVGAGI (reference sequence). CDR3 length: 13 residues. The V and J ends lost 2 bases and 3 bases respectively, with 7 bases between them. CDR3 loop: CASSYGRKETQYF. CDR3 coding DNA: TGTGCCAGCAGTTACGGGCGGAAAGAGACCCAGTACTTC.

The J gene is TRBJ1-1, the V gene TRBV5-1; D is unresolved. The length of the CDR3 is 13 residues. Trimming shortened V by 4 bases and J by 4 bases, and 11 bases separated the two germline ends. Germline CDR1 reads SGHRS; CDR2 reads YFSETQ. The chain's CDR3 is CASSRLGGTEAFF. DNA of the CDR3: TGCGCCAGCAGCCGTTTAGGAGGCACTGAAGCTTTCTTT. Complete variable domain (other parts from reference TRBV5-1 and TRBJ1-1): KAGVTQTPRYLIKTRGQQVTLSCSPISGHRSVSWYQQTPGQGLQFLFEYFSETQRNKGNFPGRFSGRQFSNSRSEMNVSTLELGDSALYLCASSRLGGTEAFFGQGTRLTVV.

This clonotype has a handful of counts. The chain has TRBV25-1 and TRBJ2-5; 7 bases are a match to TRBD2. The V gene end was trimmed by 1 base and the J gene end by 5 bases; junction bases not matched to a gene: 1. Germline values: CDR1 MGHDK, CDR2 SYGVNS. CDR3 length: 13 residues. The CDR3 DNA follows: TGTGCCAGCAGTGAATGGGAGGGCGAGACCCAGTACTTC. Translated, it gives CASSEWEGETQYF.

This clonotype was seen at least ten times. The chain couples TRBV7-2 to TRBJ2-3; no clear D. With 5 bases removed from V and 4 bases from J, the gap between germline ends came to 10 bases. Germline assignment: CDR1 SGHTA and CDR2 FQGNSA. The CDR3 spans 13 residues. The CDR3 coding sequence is TGTGCCAGCAGCGGACCATACCCAGATACGCAGTATTTT. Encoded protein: CASSGPYPDTQYF.

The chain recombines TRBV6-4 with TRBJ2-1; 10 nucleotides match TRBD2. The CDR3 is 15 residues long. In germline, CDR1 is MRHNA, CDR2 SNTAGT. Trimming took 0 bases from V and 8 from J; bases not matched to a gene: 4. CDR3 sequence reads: CASSDSAGGPDEQFF. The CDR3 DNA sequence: TGTGCCAGCAGTGACTCAGCGGGGGGGCCGGATGAGCAGTTCTTC.